Below are 14 T cell receptor beta chains sequenced from a single sample in a study of cytomegalovirus exposure and HLA in healthy donors. 13 Jbeta primers and 60 Vbeta primers were used for the PCR. TCRdb keeps only in-frame clones here, not all; method: immunoSEQ multiplex PCR. The sample includes 200,000 to 250,000 clones. Input material: PBMCs. The receptors come from a girl aged 2 to 10 in good health and CMV-seropositive.

The chain links TRBV11-2 to TRBJ2-7, with TRBD2 identical over 10 bases. V gave up 5 bases and J gave up 7 bases; unmatched junction bases: 20. This CDR3 has 18 amino acids. CDR1 and CDR2 from the germline V gene are SGHAT and FQNNGV. Here the CDR3 reads CASSPQRLLAGATPEQYF. DNA of the CDR3: TGTGCCAGCAGCCCTCAGAGGCTTCTAGCGGGAGCCACCCCTGAGCAGTACTTC.

This rearrangement joins TRBV7-9 to TRBJ2-7, with 7 bases matching TRBD1. The CDR3 consists of 14 residues. CDR1 and CDR2 (germline): SEHNR, FQNEAQ (reference sequence). V lost 4 bases and J lost 3; bases outside the gene matches: 6. The CDR3 nucleotides are TGTGCCAGCAGCTATACTGGGACAGACTACGAGCAGTACTTC. Translation: CASSYTGTDYEQYF.

The chain is built from TRBV5-4 and TRBJ2-3, with 7 bases identical to TRBD2. CDR3 length: 16 amino acids. Germline CDR1 and CDR2: SGHNT and YYREEE (reference sequence). With 5 bases clipped from V and 3 bases from J, the junction kept 12 bases outside the gene matches. The CDR3 region is CASRSSGLLLTDTQYF. The CDR3 coding sequence is TGTGCCAGCAGGTCTTCGGGACTACTCTTGACAGATACGCAGTATTTT. The variable domain in full, completed from reference TRBV5-4 and TRBJ2-3, reads ETGVTQSPTHLIKTRGQQVTLRCSSQSGHNTVSWYQQALGQGPQFIFQYYREEENGRGNFPPRFSGLQFPNYSSELNVNALELDDSALYLCASRSSGLLLTDTQYFGPGTRLTVL.

V usage is TRBV5-1 and J usage is TRBJ2-3, with 7 bases fitting TRBD2. The CDR3 has 15 amino acids. Germline V gene data show CDR1 as SGHRS and CDR2 as YFSETQ. The J segment lost 1 base and the V segment lost 4 bases, leaving 6 bases of the junction unmatched. CDR3 region: CASSGRADRTDTQYF. In DNA, the CDR3 is TGCGCCAGCAGCGGGAGGGCAGATCGCACAGATACGCAGTATTTT.

This chain links TRBV9 with TRBJ2-5, with a tentative D call TRBD1 (6 bases). Between the trimmed V and J ends, which lost 3 bases and 4 bases, there was a span of 16 bases. This CDR3 contains 15 residues. Per germline, CDR1 SGDLS and CDR2 YYNGEE. CDR3 sequence (DNA): TGTGCCAGCAGCGCCACAACAGGGCTGCCAGAGACCCAGTACTTC. This gives the protein CASSATTGLPETQYF.

This chain joins TRBV28 and TRBJ2-6, with D maybe TRBD2 (6 bases). V gave up 4 bases and J gave up 2 bases, with 21 bases separating them. Germline V CDR1 and CDR2: MDHEN, SYDVKM. The CDR3 is 19 amino acids. DNA of the CDR3: TGTGCCAGCAGTTACCCGGGACTCTCCCTAGAGGCTGGGGCCAACGTCCTGACTTTC. Residues: CASSYPGLSLEAGANVLTF.

The chain links TRBV7-2 to TRBJ1-4, with 9 bases fitting TRBD1. This CDR3 is 15 amino acids long. The ends lost 3 bases at V and 7 bases at J; junction bases unmatched: 6. Germline CDR1 is SGHTA and CDR2 is FQGNSA. CDR3 residues: CASSFGDRDFEKLFF. CDR3 in DNA: TGTGCCAGCAGCTTCGGGGACAGGGATTTTGAAAAACTGTTTTTT.

This chain joins TRBV12-5 and TRBJ2-6; 10 bases align to TRBD1. CDR1 and CDR2 (germline): LGHNT, FRNRAP. The CDR3 has 18 amino acids. Germline trimming cut 4 bases from V and 1 base from J; bases unmatched to any gene: 7. The CDR3 nucleotides are TGTGCTAGTGGTTGCGGACAGGGGGATAGGTCTGGGGCCAACGTCCTGACTTTC. Translated, it gives CASGCGQGDRSGANVLTF.

The chain is built from TRBV7-3 and TRBJ2-2; D unclear. Germline-derived CDR1 and CDR2 are SGHTA and FQGTGA. CDR3 length: 15 residues. V was shortened by 4 bases and J by 4 bases, with 13 bases between the two germline ends. This CDR3 reads CASSSPSGGTGELFF. DNA for the CDR3: TGTGCCAGCAGCTCGCCTAGTGGCGGCACCGGGGAGCTGTTTTTT.

The gene calls are TRBV28 and TRBJ1-1; D may be TRBD1 (5 bases). Per the germline V gene, CDR1 is MDHEN and CDR2 is SYDVKM. The CDR3 is made up of 16 amino acids. Trimming stripped 3 bases from V and 5 bases from J, with 19 bases between. The DNA of the CDR3 is TGTGCCAGCAGTTTCCGTTGGGGAACAGGAGAAACTGAAGCTTTCTTT. This sequence encodes CASSFRWGTGETEAFF.

This chain connects TRBV5-1 to TRBJ2-1; 13 bases line up with TRBD2. The CDR3 is 17 amino acids. CDR1 and CDR2 (germline): SGHRS, YFSETQ. V lost 0 bases, J lost 4 bases, and 4 bases stayed unmatched. In DNA, the CDR3 is TGCGCCAGCAGCTTGGGACTAGCGGGAGGACCGTACAATGAGCAGTTCTTC. It is translated as CASSLGLAGGPYNEQFF.

The V and J genes are TRBV5-4 and TRBJ2-7; possibly TRBD1 for D (6 bases). Trimming shortened V by 4 bases and J by 0 bases, and 20 bases separated the two germline ends. This CDR3 comprises 17 residues. Germline CDR1 is SGHNT and CDR2 is YYREEE (reference sequence). CDR3 sequence: CASSLAGDAGFSYEQYF. DNA of the CDR3: TGTGCCAGCAGCCTTGCAGGGGACGCGGGCTTCTCCTACGAGCAGTACTTC.

CDR3 DNA: TGTGCCAGCTCACGTATGGACAGCATGAACACTGAAGCTTTCTTT. Its translation: CASSRMDSMNTEAFF. This chain connects TRBV18 to TRBJ1-1, with a tentative D call TRBD1 (6 bases). Trimming cost V 4 bases and J 0 bases, with 12 bases left between them. Germline V gene lookup returns CDR1 KGHSH and CDR2 LQKENI. CDR3 length equals 15 residues. Supplemented by reference TRBV18 and TRBJ1-1, the full variable domain reads NAGVMQNPRHLVRRRGQEARLRCSPMKGHSHVYWYRQLPEEGLKFMVYLQKENIIDESGMPKERFSAEFPKEGPSILRIQQVVRGDSAAYFCASSRMDSMNTEAFFGQGTRLTVV.

For the CDR3, the DNA is TGTGCCAGCAGCGTGGCGGGGGATAGCAATCAGCCCCAGCATTTT. Translated, it gives CASSVAGDSNQPQHF. This chain joins TRBV5-6 and TRBJ1-5; D possibly corresponds to TRBD1 (5 bases). V lost 4 bases and J lost 0, with 11 bases in between. The CDR3 covers 15 residues. Per germline, CDR1 SGHDT and CDR2 YYEEEE.